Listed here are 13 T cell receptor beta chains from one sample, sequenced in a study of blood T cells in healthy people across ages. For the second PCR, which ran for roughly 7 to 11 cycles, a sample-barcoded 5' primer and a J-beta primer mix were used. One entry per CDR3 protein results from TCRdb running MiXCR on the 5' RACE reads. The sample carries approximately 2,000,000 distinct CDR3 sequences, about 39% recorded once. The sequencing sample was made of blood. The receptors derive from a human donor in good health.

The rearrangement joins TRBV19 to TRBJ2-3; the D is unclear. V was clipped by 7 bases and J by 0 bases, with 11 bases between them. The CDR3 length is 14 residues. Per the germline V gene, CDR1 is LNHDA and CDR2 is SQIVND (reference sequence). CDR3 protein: CASTRSPSTDTQYF. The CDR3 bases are TGTGCCAGTACTAGGAGCCCCAGCACAGATACGCAGTATTTT.

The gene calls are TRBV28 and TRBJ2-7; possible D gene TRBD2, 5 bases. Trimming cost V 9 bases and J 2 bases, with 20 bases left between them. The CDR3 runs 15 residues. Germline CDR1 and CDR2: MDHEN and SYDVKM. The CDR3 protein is CASVKSGELPYEQYF. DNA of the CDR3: TGTGCCAGTGTAAAAAGCGGTGAACTCCCCTACGAGCAGTACTTC. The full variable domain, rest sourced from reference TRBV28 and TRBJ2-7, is DVKVTQSSRYLVKRTGEKVFLECVQDMDHENMFWYRQDPGLGLRLIYFSYDVKMKEKGDIPEGYSVSREKKERFSLILESASTNQTSMYLCASVKSGELPYEQYFGPGTRLTVT.

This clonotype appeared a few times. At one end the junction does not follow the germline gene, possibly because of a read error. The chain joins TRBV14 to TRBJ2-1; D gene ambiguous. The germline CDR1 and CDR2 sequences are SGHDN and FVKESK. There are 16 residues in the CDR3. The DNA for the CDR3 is TGTGCCAGCAGCCAAGAGACGAGGAGCTCCTACAATGAGCGGTTCTTC. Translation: CASSQETRSSYNERFF. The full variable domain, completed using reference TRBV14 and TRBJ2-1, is EAGVTQFPSHSVIEKGQTVTLRCDPISGHDNLYWYRRVMGKEIKFLLHFVKESKQDESGMPNNRFLAERTGGTYSTLKVQPAELEDSGVYFCASSQETRSSYNERFFGPGTRLTVL.

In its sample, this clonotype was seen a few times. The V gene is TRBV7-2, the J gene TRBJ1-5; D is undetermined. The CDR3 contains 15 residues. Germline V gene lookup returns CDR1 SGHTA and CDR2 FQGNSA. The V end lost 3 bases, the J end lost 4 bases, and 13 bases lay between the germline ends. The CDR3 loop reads CASSLWVGVNQPQHF. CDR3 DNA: TGTGCCAGCAGCTTGTGGGTCGGTGTAAATCAGCCCCAGCATTTT. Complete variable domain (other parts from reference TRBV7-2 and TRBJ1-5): GAGVSQSPSNKVTEKGKDVELRCDPISGHTALYWYRQSLGQGLEFLIYFQGNSAPDKSGLPSDRFSAERTGGSVSTLTIQRTQQEDSAVYLCASSLWVGVNQPQHFGDGTRLSIL.

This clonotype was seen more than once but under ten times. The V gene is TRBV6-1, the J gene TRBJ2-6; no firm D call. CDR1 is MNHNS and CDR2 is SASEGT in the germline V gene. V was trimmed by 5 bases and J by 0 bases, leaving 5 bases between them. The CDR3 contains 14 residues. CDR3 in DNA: TGTGCCAGCAGTCAGTTCTCTGGGGCCAACGTCCTGACTTTC. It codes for CASSQFSGANVLTF.

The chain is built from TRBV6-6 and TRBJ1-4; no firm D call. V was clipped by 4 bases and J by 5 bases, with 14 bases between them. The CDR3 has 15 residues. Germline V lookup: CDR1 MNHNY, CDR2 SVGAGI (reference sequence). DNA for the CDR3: TGTGCCAGCAGTTCTTTCGGCGGAGAAAATGAAAAACTGTTTTTT. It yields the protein CASSSFGGENEKLFF.

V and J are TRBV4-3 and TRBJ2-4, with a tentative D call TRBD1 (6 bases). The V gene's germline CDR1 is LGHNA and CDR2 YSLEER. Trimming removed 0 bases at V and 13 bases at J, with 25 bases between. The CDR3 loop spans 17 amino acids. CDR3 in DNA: TGCGCCAGCAGCCAAGATCGGTGGGCACAGGGCAGCAATGAGCAGTACTTC. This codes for CASSQDRWAQGSNEQYF.

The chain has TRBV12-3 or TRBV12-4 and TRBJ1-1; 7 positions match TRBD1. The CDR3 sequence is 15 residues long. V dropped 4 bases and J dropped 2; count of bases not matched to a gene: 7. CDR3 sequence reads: CASSSKRQGNTEAFF. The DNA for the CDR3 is TGTGCCAGCAGTTCCAAAAGACAGGGTAACACTGAAGCTTTCTTT.

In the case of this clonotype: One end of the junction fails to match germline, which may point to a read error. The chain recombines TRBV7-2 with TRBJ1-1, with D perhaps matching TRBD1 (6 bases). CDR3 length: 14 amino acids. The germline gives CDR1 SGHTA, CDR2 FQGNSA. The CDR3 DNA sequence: TGTGCCAGCAACTTAAAATACAGGGACACTGAAGCTTTCTTT. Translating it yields CASNLKYRDTEAFF.

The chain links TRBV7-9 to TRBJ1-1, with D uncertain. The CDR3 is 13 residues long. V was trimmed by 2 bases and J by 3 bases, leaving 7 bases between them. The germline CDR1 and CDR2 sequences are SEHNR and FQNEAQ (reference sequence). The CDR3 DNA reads TGTGCCAGCAGCTTATGGGGTTACACTGAAGCTTTCTTT. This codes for CASSLWGYTEAFF.

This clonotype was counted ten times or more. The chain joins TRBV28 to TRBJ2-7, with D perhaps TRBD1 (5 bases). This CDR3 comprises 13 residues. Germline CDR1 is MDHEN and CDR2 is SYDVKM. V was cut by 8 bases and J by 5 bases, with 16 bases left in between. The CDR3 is CASLRQPGHEQYF. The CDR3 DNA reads TGTGCCAGCCTGAGACAGCCGGGCCACGAGCAGTACTTC.

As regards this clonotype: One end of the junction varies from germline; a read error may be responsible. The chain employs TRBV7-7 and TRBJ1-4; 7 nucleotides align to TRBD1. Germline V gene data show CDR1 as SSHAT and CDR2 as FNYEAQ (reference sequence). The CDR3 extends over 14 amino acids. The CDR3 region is CASRGGQDIEKLFF. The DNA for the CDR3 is TGTGCTAGCAGGGGGGGACAAGACATTGAAAAACTGTTTTTT.

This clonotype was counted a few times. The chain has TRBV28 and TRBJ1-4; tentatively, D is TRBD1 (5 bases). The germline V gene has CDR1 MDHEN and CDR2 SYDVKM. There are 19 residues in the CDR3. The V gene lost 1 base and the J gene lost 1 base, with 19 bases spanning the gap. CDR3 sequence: CASSLFFGAGSGTNEKLFF. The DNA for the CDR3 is TGTGCCAGCAGTTTATTCTTCGGGGCAGGGAGTGGAACTAATGAAAAACTGTTTTTT.